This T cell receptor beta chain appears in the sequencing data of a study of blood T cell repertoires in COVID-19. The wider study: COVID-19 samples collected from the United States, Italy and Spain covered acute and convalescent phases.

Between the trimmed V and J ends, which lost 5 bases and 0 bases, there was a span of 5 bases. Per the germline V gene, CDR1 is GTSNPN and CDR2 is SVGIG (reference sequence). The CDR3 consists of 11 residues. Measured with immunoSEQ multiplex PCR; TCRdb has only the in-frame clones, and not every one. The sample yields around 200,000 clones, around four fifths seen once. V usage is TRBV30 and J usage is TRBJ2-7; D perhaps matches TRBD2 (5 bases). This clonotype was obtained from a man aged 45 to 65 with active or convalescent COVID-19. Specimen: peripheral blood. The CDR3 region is CAWGSSYEQYF. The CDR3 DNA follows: TGTGCCTGGGGGAGCTCCTACGAGCAGTACTTC.